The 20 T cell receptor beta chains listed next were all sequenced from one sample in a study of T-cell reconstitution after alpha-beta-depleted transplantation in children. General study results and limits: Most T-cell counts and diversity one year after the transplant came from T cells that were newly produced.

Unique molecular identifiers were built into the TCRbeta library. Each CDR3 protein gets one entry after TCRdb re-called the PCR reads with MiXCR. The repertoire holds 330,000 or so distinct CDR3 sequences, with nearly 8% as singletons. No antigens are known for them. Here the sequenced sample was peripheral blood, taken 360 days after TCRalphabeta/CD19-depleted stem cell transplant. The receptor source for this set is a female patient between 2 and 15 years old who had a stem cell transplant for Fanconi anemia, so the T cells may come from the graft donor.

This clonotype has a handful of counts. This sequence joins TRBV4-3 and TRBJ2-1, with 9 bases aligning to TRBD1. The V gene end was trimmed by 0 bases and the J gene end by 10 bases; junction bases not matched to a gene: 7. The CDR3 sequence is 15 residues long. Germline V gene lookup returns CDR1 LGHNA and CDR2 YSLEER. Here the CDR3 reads CASSQETGGLGEQFF. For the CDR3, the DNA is TGCGCCAGCAGCCAAGAGACAGGGGGGCTTGGGGAGCAGTTCTTC.

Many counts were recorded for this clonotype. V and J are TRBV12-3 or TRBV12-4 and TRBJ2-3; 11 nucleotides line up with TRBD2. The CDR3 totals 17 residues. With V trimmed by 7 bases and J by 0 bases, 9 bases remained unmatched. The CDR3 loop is CASNPGTSGVSTDTQYF. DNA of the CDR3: TGTGCCAGCAACCCGGGGACTAGCGGTGTTAGCACAGATACGCAGTATTTT.

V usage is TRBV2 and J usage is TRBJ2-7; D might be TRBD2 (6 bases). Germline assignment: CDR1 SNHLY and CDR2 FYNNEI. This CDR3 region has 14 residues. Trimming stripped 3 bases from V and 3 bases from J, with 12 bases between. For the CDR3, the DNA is TGTGCCAGCAGTGATCGGGGCGGGAACTACGAGCAGTACTTC. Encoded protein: CASSDRGGNYEQYF.

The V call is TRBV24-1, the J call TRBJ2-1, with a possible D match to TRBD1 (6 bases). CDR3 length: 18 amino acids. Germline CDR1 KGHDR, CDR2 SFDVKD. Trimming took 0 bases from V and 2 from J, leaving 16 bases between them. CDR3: CATSDLNSRGGTYNEQFF. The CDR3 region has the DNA TGTGCCACCAGTGATTTGAATTCCAGGGGTGGTACCTACAATGAGCAGTTCTTC.

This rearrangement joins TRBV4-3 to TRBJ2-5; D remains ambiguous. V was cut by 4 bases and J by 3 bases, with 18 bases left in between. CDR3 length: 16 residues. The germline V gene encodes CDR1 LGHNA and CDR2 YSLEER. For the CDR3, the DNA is TGCGCCAGCAGCCTTATCATCGGCAGTGCAGAAGAGACCCAGTACTTC. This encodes CASSLIIGSAEETQYF.

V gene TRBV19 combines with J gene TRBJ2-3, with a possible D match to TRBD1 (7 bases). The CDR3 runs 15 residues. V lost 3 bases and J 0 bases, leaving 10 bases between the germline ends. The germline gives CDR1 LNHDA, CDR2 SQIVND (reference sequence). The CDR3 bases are TGTGCCAGTAGTATCCCAGGGGGGAGCACAGATACGCAGTATTTT. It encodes CASSIPGGSTDTQYF.

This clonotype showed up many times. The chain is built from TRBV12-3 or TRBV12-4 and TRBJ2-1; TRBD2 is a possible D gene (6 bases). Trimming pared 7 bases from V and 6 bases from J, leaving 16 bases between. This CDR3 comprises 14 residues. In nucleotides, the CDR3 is TGTGCCAGCAATTCCCCCGGGAGCTTCAATGAGCAGTTCTTC. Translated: CASNSPGSFNEQFF.

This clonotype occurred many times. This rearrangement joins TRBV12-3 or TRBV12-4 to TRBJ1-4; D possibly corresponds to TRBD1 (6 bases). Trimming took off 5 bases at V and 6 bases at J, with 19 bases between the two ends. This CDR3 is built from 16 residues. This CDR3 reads CASSLKPQGTDEKLFF. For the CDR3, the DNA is TGTGCCAGCAGTCTCAAGCCCCAGGGGACGGATGAAAAACTGTTTTTT.

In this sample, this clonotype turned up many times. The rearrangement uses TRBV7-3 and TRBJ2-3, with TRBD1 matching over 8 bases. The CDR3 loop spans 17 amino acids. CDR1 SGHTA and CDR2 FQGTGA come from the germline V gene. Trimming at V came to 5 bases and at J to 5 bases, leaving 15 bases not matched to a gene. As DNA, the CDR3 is TGTGCCAGCAGCCCTAACCCAGGGGGCTCGTTTGGAGATACGCAGTATTTT. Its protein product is CASSPNPGGSFGDTQYF.

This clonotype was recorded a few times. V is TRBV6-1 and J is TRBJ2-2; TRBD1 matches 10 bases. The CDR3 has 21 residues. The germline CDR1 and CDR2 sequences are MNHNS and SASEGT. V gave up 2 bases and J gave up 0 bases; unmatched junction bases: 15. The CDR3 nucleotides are TGTGCCAGCAGTGAAACCCCGACAGGGGGCAATCCCTATTCGAACACCGGGGAGCTGTTTTTT. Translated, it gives CASSETPTGGNPYSNTGELFF.

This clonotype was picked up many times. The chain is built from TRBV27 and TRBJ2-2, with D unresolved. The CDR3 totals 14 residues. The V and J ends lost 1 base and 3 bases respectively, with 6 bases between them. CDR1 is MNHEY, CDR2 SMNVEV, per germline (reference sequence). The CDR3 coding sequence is TGTGCCAGCAGTTTATACATAGACACCGGGGAGCTGTTTTTT. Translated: CASSLYIDTGELFF.

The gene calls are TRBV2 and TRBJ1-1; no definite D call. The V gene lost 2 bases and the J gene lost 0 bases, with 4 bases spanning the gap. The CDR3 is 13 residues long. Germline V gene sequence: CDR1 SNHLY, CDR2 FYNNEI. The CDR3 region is CASSEKLNTEAFF. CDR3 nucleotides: TGTGCCAGCAGTGAAAAGTTGAACACTGAAGCTTTCTTT.

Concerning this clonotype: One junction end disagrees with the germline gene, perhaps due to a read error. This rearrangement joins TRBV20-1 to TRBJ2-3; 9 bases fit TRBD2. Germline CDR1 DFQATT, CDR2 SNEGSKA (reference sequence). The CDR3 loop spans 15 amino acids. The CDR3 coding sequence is TGCTGTGCTAGAGATCGGCTAGCGGGACCAGATACGCAGTATTTT. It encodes CCARDRLAGPDTQYF.

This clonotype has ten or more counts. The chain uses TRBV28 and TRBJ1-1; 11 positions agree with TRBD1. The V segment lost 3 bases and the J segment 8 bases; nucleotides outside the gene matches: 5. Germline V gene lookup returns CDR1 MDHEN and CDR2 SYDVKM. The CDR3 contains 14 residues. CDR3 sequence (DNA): TGTGCCAGCAGTTTCGGGACAGGGGGTTGGGAAGCTTTCTTT. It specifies CASSFGTGGWEAFF.

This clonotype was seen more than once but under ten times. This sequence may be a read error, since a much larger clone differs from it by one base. CDR3 nucleotide sequence: TGTGCCATCAGCCTGGGACTAGCGGGCCGTCATAGCACAGATACGCAGTATTTT. Its translation: CAISLGLAGRHSTDTQYF. The chain combines TRBV12-3 or TRBV12-4 with TRBJ2-3, with 12 bases identical to TRBD2. The ends lost 10 bases at V and 0 bases at J; junction bases unmatched: 14. The CDR3 sequence is 18 residues long.

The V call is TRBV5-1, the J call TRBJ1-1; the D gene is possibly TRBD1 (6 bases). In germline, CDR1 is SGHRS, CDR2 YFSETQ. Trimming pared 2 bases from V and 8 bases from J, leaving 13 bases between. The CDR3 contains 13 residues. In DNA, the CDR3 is TGCGCCAGCAGCTTAAAAGGACAGTACGAAGCTTTCTTT. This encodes CASSLKGQYEAFF.

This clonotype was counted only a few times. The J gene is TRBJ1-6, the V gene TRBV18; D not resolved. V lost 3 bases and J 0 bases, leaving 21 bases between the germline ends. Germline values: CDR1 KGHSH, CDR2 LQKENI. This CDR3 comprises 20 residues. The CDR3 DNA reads TGTGCCAGCTCACCGCTCCACAGCCAAGGACCCAGCTCCTATAATTCACCCCTCCACTTT. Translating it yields CASSPLHSQGPSSYNSPLHF.

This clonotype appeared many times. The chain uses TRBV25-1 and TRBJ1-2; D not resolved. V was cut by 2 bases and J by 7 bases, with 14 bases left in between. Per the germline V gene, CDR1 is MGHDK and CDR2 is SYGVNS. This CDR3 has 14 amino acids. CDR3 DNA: TGTGCCAGCAGTGAAACCCCCCCTTGGGGTGGCTACACCTTC. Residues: CASSETPPWGGYTF.

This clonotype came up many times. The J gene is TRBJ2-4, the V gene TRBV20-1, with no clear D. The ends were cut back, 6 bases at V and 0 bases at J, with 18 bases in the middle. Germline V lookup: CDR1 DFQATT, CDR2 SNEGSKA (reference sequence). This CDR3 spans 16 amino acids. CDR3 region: CSAGDHPEIAKNIQYF. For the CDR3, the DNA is TGCAGTGCCGGAGACCACCCTGAGATAGCCAAAAACATTCAGTACTTC.

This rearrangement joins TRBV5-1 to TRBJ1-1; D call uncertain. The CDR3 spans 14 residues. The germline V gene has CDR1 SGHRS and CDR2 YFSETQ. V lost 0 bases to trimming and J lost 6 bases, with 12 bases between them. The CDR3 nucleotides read TGCGCCAGCAGCTTGGAGGGATGGCGAGCTGAAGCTTTCTTT. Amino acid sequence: CASSLEGWRAEAFF.